This T cell receptor beta chain was obtained from a study of immune evolution from preneoplasia to lung adenocarcinoma. Trimming stripped 6 bases from V and 3 bases from J, with 10 bases between. The CDR3 has 13 residues. CDR1 is SNHLY, CDR2 FYNNEI, per germline. The data were produced by immunoSEQ multiplex PCR, yet TCRdb's version contains in-frame clones alone and is incomplete. This table holds 10,000 or so clones, roughly 84% found once. V usage is TRBV2 and J usage is TRBJ2-3; D is undetermined. Specimen: FFPE minimally invasive lung adenocarcinoma tissue. The clonotype comes from an older person with lung adenocarcinoma. CDR3 in DNA: TGTGCCAGCAGAGGTAGGCTTACAGATACGCAGTATTTT. It translates to CASRGRLTDTQYF.